This T cell receptor beta chain appears in the sequencing data of a study of T cells in Graves' hyperthyroidism and ophthalmopathy. At the level of the study: Staff took peripheral blood when the initial diagnosis was made, before any treatment began. Study-level results: Progression to ophthalmopathy was predicted a median of roughly 6.6 months early.

Germline assignment: CDR1 SGHTA and CDR2 FQGTGA. The CDR3 extends over 16 amino acids. RNA transcripts served as the template for amplifying TCR beta CDR3 regions. A first-round RT-PCR of the TCR CDR3 used the HTBI primer set. From the multiplex PCR reads, TCRdb called clonotypes with MiXCR, one entry per CDR3 protein. The sample consists of around 760,000 distinct CDR3 sequences, approximately 36% of them appearing once. With regard to this clonotype: Its antigen remains unidentified. Relative to the germline gene, one junction end is altered; a read error may explain this.

Uncontrolled infection, other autoimmune disease, pregnancy or lactation disqualified patients from enrolment. Extraction of PBMCs used 9 to 10 ml of fresh peripheral blood. The sample taken for sequencing was blood. J is TRBJ1-3 and V is TRBV7-3; TRBD1 aligns across 8 bases. The receptor's source is a woman aged 40 to 49 with Graves' hyperthyroidism. The DNA for the CDR3 is TGTGCCAGCAGCGTGAGATCCCAGGGGGCTGGAAACACCGTATATTTT. Residues: CASSVRSQGAGNTVYF. Full variable domain (missing parts from reference TRBV7-3 and TRBJ1-3): GAGVSQTPSNKVTEKGKYVELRCDPISGHTALYWYRQSLGQGPEFLIYFQGTGAADDSGLPNDRFFAVRPEGSVSTLKIQRTERGDSAVYLCASSVRSQGAGNTVYFGEGSWLTVV.